This T cell receptor (beta chain) was recovered during a study of post-analysis software for immune sequencing data (dated by TCRdb to the mid-2010s). The study in broad terms: The recorded disease courses included relapsing-remitting, secondary progressive and progressive-relapsing multiple sclerosis, and some patients had no subtype annotation. The patient repertoires were compared against 11 previously published healthy control repertoires obtained from donors aged 6 to 25 years. A subset of samples was prepared in parallel using single-end sample barcoding, then pooled and co-amplified after Illumina adapter ligation.

This clonotype was seen ten or more times. The target of this receptor is not known. No much larger clonotype is one base removed from it; base qualities were not supplied. The full study reports these points: Direct clustering with F measure showed strong co-clustering of samples prepared in the same batch, prompting a batch-effect correction. Multiple sclerosis patients had significantly lower normalized Chao1 diversity than controls, a result that suggests substantial peripheral T-cell clonal expansion. Patients showed significantly higher frequencies than controls for a handful of TRBV segments, among them TRBV5-6, TRBV5-1 and TRBV20-1. The multiple sclerosis patient group was slightly younger than the control group.

To demonstrate the VDJtools post-analysis software, the study profiled TCR beta repertoires from the peripheral blood of about 13 young patients with multiple sclerosis. The multiple sclerosis patients were children and adolescents between roughly 6 and 16 years of age. Receptor amplification or capture employed PCR. Sequenced on an Illumina HiSeq 2500. To reduce PCR and sequencing biases, unique molecular identifiers were incorporated into the TCR beta cDNA libraries. Per 1 to 10 million input T cells, around 500,000 cDNA molecules were obtained, such that each molecule approximated one T cell. The patient libraries were prepared and sequenced using the same protocol as the earlier healthy control dataset. Samples belonging to the same batch were prepared together, multiplexed and sequenced on a shared HiSeq lane. As for the authors' bioinformatics: MIGEC handled the raw barcoded reads, throwing out single-read molecular identifier groups before consensus assembly and CDR3 extraction. VDJtools was used for post-analysis of the clonotype tables, and diversity was normalized by down-sampling every dataset to the size of the smallest sample. To correct batch-related cross-sample contamination, repertoire overlap clustering matched CDR3 amino acid sequences but not nucleotide sequences. TCRdb passed the public sequencing reads through fastp at Q25 and MiXCR, retaining productive beta sequences. CDR3 protein sequences are deduplicated, and each keeps its most common genes and DNA. TCRdb, not the original authors, processed these V and J calls. This sample has 150,000 to 200,000 distinct CDR3 sequences in its table, and roughly 31% of those were observed once. About 1.6% of the sample is in the top ten clones.

V was cut back by 3 bases and J by 0 bases, leaving a gap of 6 bases between them. The CDR3 goes from the cysteine to the phenylalanine over 14 residues. The DNA shown is the 42-base CDR3, in frame from base 1. In the germline V gene, CDR1 corresponds to SGHAT and CDR2 to FQNNGV. Material for sequencing was blood. Recombination connected TRBV11-2 to TRBJ2-1, with the D gene uncertain. The sequence was obtained from a girl between 10 and 17 years old with multiple sclerosis. The nucleotide sequence reads TGTGCCAGCAGCTTGATCCGCTCCTACAATGAGCAGTTCTTC. It encodes CASSLIRSYNEQFF.